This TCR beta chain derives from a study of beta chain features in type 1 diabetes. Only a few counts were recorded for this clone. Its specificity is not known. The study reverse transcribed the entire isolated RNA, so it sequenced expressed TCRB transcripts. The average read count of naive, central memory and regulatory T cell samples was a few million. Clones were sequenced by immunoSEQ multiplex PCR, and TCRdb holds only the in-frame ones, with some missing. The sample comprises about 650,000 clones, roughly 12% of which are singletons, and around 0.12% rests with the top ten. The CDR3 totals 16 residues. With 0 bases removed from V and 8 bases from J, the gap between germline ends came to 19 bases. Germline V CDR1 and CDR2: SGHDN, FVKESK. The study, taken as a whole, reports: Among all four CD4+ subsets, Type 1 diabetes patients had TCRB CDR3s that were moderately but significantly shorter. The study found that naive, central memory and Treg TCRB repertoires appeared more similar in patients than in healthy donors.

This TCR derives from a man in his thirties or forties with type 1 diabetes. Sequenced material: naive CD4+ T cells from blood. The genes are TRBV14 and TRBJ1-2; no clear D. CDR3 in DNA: TGTGCCAGCAGCCAAGATCATCCACCCCGGGCCGGAGGCTACACCTTC. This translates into CASSQDHPPRAGGYTF.